This T cell receptor (beta chain) derives from a study of T-cell memory formation after mild COVID-19. Findings of the study overall: The pre-infection memory compartment contained some responding clones, suggesting cross-reactive memory joined. Among contracting clones, CD4+ were mainly CM/EM and CD8+ enriched in EMRA.

V was clipped by 0 bases and J by 8 bases, with 8 bases between them. Germline V gene sequence: CDR1 DFQATT, CDR2 SNEGSKA (reference sequence). The CDR3 is 12 residues long. TCRalpha and TCRbeta libraries used 5'RACE with constant-segment primers and UMIs. Via MiXCR, TCRdb re-called the 5' RACE reads, giving one row per CDR3 protein. The table includes some 250,000 distinct CDR3 sequences, 8.5% to 9.5% detected once. As for this clonotype: Its cognate antigen is unknown.

This receptor was taken from a man aged 18 to 29 who had mild COVID-19 (a few samples of this study predate the infection). Cell type and time point are not known. The material sequenced was PBMCs or a T cell subset sorted from them (not recorded which). The J gene is TRBJ2-1, the V gene TRBV20-1; the D gene is possibly TRBD2 (6 bases). For the CDR3, the DNA is TGCAGTGCTAGAGAGGCGGGGCATGAGCAGTTCTTC. It specifies CSAREAGHEQFF.